The 20 T cell receptor beta chains reported below all come from one sample, sequenced in a study of blood T cell repertoires in COVID-19. Measured with immunoSEQ multiplex PCR; TCRdb has only the in-frame clones, and not every one. The table has 200,000 to 250,000 clones, approximately 90% seen once. Sequenced input: PBMCs or T cells enriched from blood (not recorded which). These receptors originate from a young woman in a cohort exposed to, infected with or recovered from COVID-19 (not recorded which).

V gene TRBV27 combines with J gene TRBJ2-1; D unresolved. The germline V and J ends were trimmed by 3 bases and 6 bases, with 9 bases remaining between them. The V gene's germline CDR1 is MNHEY and CDR2 SMNVEV (reference sequence). The CDR3 totals 13 residues. The CDR3 DNA is TGTGCCAGCAGTTTCTCAACAGTCAATGAGCAGTTCTTC. Translation gives CASSFSTVNEQFF.

The chain recombines TRBV7-9 with TRBJ2-5, with no clear D. The CDR3 loop spans 11 amino acids. Germline V gives CDR1 SEHNR, CDR2 FQNEAQ (reference sequence). V was shortened by 5 bases and J by 4 bases, with 5 bases between the two germline ends. CDR3 nucleotide sequence: TGTGCCAGCAGCCCCCGAGAGACCCAGTACTTC. Encoded protein: CASSPRETQYF.

The chain recombines TRBV27 with TRBJ1-2; 7 bases are shared with TRBD1. CDR3 size: 14 residues. Germline V CDR1 and CDR2: MNHEY, SMNVEV (reference sequence). The trim removed 6 bases at V and 4 bases at J, leaving 8 bases unmatched. CDR3: CASRYRDSSYGYTF. CDR3 nucleotide sequence: TGTGCCAGCAGATACCGGGACAGCAGCTATGGCTACACCTTC.

This clone appeared once. This sequence joins TRBV7-3 and TRBJ2-1, with 11 bases matching TRBD2. The CDR3 covers 16 residues. V dropped 6 bases and J dropped 9; count of bases not matched to a gene: 13. The V gene's germline CDR1 is SGHTA and CDR2 FQGTGA. The CDR3 here is CASSSNVGLAGGEQFF. The CDR3 DNA sequence: TGTGCCAGCAGTTCCAACGTGGGGCTAGCGGGAGGTGAGCAGTTCTTC.

This chain connects TRBV7-3 to TRBJ2-7, with D possibly being TRBD2 (6 bases). Germline assignment: CDR1 SGHTA and CDR2 FQGTGA. This CDR3 is 15 amino acids long. Trimming pared 5 bases from V and 6 bases from J, leaving 20 bases between. The CDR3 loop reads CASSIRENPLPEQYF. The DNA of the CDR3 is TGTGCCAGCAGCATCCGGGAGAACCCACTTCCCGAGCAGTACTTC.

V and J are TRBV5-4 and TRBJ2-7; 7 bases match TRBD2. V gave up 4 bases and J gave up 4 bases; unmatched junction bases: 11. The germline CDR1 and CDR2 sequences are SGHNT and YYREEE (reference sequence). This CDR3 region has 15 residues. CDR3 bases: TGTGCCAGCAGCCCCGGCAATCGCGGGAGTTACGAGCAGTACTTC. Protein product: CASSPGNRGSYEQYF.

This chain links TRBV9 with TRBJ1-2, with TRBD1 identical over 8 bases. Trimming took 3 bases from V and 2 from J; bases not matched to a gene: 9. This CDR3 contains 16 residues. The germline V gene has CDR1 SGDLS and CDR2 YYNGEE. The CDR3 nucleotides read TGTGCCAGCAGCGCAAAGCCGGGACAGGTGAACTATGGCTACACCTTC. It translates to CASSAKPGQVNYGYTF.

The gene calls are TRBV5-5 and TRBJ2-2; a possible D gene is TRBD1 (6 bases). CDR1 SGHKS and CDR2 YYEKEE come from the germline V gene (reference sequence). This CDR3 has 15 amino acids. Trimming removed 3 bases at V and 5 bases at J, with 14 bases between. As DNA, the CDR3 is TGTGCCAGCAGCTCGTTACAGGGTTTTACCGGGGAGCTGTTTTTT. This codes for CASSSLQGFTGELFF. Variable domain in full (rest from reference TRBV5-5 and TRBJ2-2): DAGVTQSPTHLIKTRGQQVTLRCSPISGHKSVSWYQQVLGQGPQFIFQYYEKEERGRGNFPDRFSARQFPNYSSELNVNALLLGDSALYLCASSSLQGFTGELFFGEGSRLTVL.

V usage is TRBV11-2 and J usage is TRBJ2-3; 7 nucleotides match TRBD1. The CDR3 covers 15 residues. Germline values: CDR1 SGHAT, CDR2 FQNNGV. V gave up 3 bases and J gave up 1 base; unmatched junction bases: 4. The CDR3 sequence: CASSLTGWGTDTQYF. Written as DNA, the CDR3 is TGTGCCAGCAGCTTGACAGGGTGGGGCACAGATACGCAGTATTTT.

DNA for the CDR3: TGTGCCAGCACCCAACGGGGAGGGATGAGAAATTCACCCCTCCACTTT. This encodes CASTQRGGMRNSPLHF. The chain couples TRBV28 to TRBJ1-6; D unclear. CDR3 length: 16 residues. V was shortened by 7 bases and J by 7 bases, with 20 bases between the two germline ends. CDR1 is MDHEN, CDR2 SYDVKM, per germline.

The genes are TRBV6-4 and TRBJ1-2; D perhaps matches TRBD1 (5 bases). Trimming left V 8 bases short and J 6 bases short, with 10 bases between. Germline CDR1 is MRHNA and CDR2 is SNTAGT. The CDR3 extends over 11 amino acids. The CDR3 DNA follows: TGTGCCAGCTACGGGGGTAATGGCTACACCTTC. It is translated as CASYGGNGYTF.

V gene TRBV4-1 combines with J gene TRBJ1-1; D remains unclear. Germline CDR1 and CDR2: MGHRA and YSYEKL. V lost 4 bases to trimming and J lost 1 base, with 10 bases between them. The CDR3 contains 14 residues. The CDR3 DNA sequence: TGCGCCAGCAGCCTAACGACGGGGAACACTGAAGCTTTCTTT. Translated, it gives CASSLTTGNTEAFF.

There are a few counts of this clone. The rearrangement uses TRBV5-6 and TRBJ2-7; perhaps TRBD1 as D (5 bases). Trimming removed 2 bases at V and 5 bases at J, with 17 bases between. The CDR3 is made up of 15 amino acids. Per germline, CDR1 SGHDT and CDR2 YYEEEE. This CDR3 reads CASSFLPSGSHEQYF. The CDR3 DNA sequence: TGTGCCAGCAGCTTTCTCCCGTCAGGGTCCCACGAGCAGTACTTC. Supplemented by reference TRBV5-6 and TRBJ2-7, the full variable domain reads DAGVTQSPTHLIKTRGQQVTLRCSPKSGHDTVSWYQQALGQGPQFIFQYYEEEERQRGNFPDRFSGHQFPNYSSELNVNALLLGDSALYLCASSFLPSGSHEQYFGPGTRLTVT.

This sequence joins TRBV24-1 and TRBJ1-2; tentatively, D is TRBD1 (6 bases). Per the germline V gene, CDR1 is KGHDR and CDR2 is SFDVKD. V was pared by 4 bases and J by 8 bases, with 22 bases between. This CDR3 region has 16 residues. The CDR3 loop is CATSDPKTGLTGGYTF. Here the CDR3 DNA reads TGTGCCACCAGTGACCCGAAAACGGGCCTGACAGGAGGCTACACCTTC.

This chain uses TRBV5-1 with TRBJ1-4; 8 bases are a match to TRBD1. Germline CDR1 is SGHRS and CDR2 is YFSETQ. This CDR3 spans 16 amino acids. V gave up 1 base and J gave up 7 bases; unmatched junction bases: 9. CDR3 bases: TGCGCCAGCAGCTTGACGGGCGTCGGGACAGGTGAAAAACTGTTTTTT. This codes for CASSLTGVGTGEKLFF.

The V call is TRBV5-4, the J call TRBJ2-1, with TRBD2 as a possible D gene (6 bases). This CDR3 region has 16 residues. Germline CDR1 is SGHNT and CDR2 is YYREEE (reference sequence). V shed 4 bases and J shed 4 bases, with 18 bases lying between them. In DNA, the CDR3 is TGTGCCAGCAGCCGGGGGACTGCCGAGGGTTACAATGAGCAGTTCTTC. Translated, it gives CASSRGTAEGYNEQFF.

V usage is TRBV11-2 and J usage is TRBJ1-6; D ambiguous. The CDR3 runs 12 residues. Germline CDR1 is SGHAT and CDR2 is FQNNGV. Deletions cut 1 base from V and 8 bases from J, with 3 bases between. The CDR3 nucleotides read TGTGCCAGCAGCTTAGCGTATTCACCCCTCCACTTT. Protein product: CASSLAYSPLHF.

The rearrangement uses TRBV2 and TRBJ2-1; the D gene is possibly TRBD1 (6 bases). The germline gives CDR1 SNHLY, CDR2 FYNNEI. The V end lost 6 bases, the J end lost 3 bases, and 9 bases lay between the germline ends. This CDR3 comprises 13 residues. The CDR3 is CASREDSYNEQFF. CDR3 sequence (DNA): TGTGCCAGCAGGGAGGACAGCTACAATGAGCAGTTCTTC. Drawing the rest from reference TRBV2 and TRBJ2-1, the complete variable domain is EPEVTQTPSHQVTQMGQEVILRCVPISNHLYFYWYRQILGQKVEFLVSFYNNEISEKSEIFDDQFSVERPDGSNFTLKIRSTKLEDSAMYFCASREDSYNEQFFGPGTRLTVL.

The CDR3 is CASSLISDLSTDTQYF. The CDR3 DNA reads TGTGCCAGCAGCTTGATTAGCGATTTGAGCACAGATACGCAGTATTTT. The rearrangement links TRBV7-8 to TRBJ2-3; D may be TRBD2 (5 bases). The CDR3 has 16 amino acids. Deletions cut 3 bases from V and 0 bases from J, with 13 bases between. Germline assignment: CDR1 SGHVS and CDR2 FQNEAQ.

The J gene is TRBJ1-2, the V gene TRBV19; D gene ambiguous. The germline V and J ends were trimmed by 3 bases and 4 bases, with 15 bases remaining between them. The CDR3 sequence is 15 residues long. CDR1 and CDR2 (germline): LNHDA, SQIVND (reference sequence). Written as DNA, the CDR3 is TGTGCCAGTAGTATCGGCAGGTTCCCTTTCTATGGCTACACCTTC. Protein: CASSIGRFPFYGYTF. Combining the CDR3 with reference TRBV19 and TRBJ1-2 gives the whole variable domain DGGITQSPKYLFRKEGQNVTLSCEQNLNHDAMYWYRQDPGQGLRLIYYSQIVNDFQKGDIAEGYSVSREKKESFPLTVTSAQKNPTAFYLCASSIGRFPFYGYTFGSGTRLTVV.